A single sample is the source of the 29 T cell receptor beta chains below, sequenced in a study of cytotoxic CD8 clonotypes in ibrutinib-treated CLL. The protocol was immunoSEQ multiplex PCR, while the TCRdb copy is restricted to in-frame clones and leaves out a portion. Of 150,000 or so clones detected, more than 75% appear once; the ten largest clones hold 4.5% to 6.5%. The material sequenced was PBMCs, taken after 24 months of ibrutinib treatment. Every receptor here comes from a human donor with chronic lymphocytic leukemia.

CDR3: CASSPTGADTQYF. The CDR3 coding sequence is TGTGCCAGCAGCCCAACAGGGGCAGATACGCAGTATTTT. The gene calls are TRBV7-3 and TRBJ2-3; 7 bases match TRBD1. CDR1 and CDR2 (germline): SGHTA, FQGTGA. The V and J ends lost 5 bases and 4 bases, in that order; junction bases with no gene match: 3. The CDR3 contains 13 residues.

On this clone itself: Different DNA sequences within this sample yield the same CDR3. J is TRBJ2-5 and V is TRBV28, with D possibly TRBD2 on 5 matching bases. V was shortened by 8 bases and J by 5 bases, with 6 bases between the two germline ends. The CDR3 is made up of 10 amino acids. The germline V gene encodes CDR1 MDHEN and CDR2 SYDVKM. The CDR3 coding sequence is TGTGCCAGCCGAGGGGAGACCCAGTACTTC. It encodes CASRGETQYF.

This chain links TRBV10-3 with TRBJ2-1, with D maybe TRBD2 (6 bases). CDR3 length equals 13 residues. Trimming left V 6 bases short and J 5 bases short, with 11 bases between. Germline CDR1 reads ENHRY; CDR2 reads SYGVKD. CDR3 nucleotide sequence: TGTGCCATCAGGCCGGGACTGCACAATGAGCAGTTCTTC. Translated, it gives CAIRPGLHNEQFF.

CDR3 bases: TGTGCCAGCAGACCCGGGACATTGAGGGGCTACACCTTC. Encoded protein: CASRPGTLRGYTF. The chain joins TRBV6-6 to TRBJ1-2; D is perhaps TRBD1 (6 bases). Germline V lookup: CDR1 MNHNY, CDR2 SVGAGI (reference sequence). The CDR3 extends over 13 amino acids. The germline V and J ends were trimmed by 6 bases and 8 bases, with 16 bases remaining between them.

V gene TRBV4-3 combines with J gene TRBJ2-7; possible D gene TRBD2, 6 bases. Trimming took 0 bases from V and 3 from J, leaving 9 bases between them. Looked up from germline, CDR1 is LGHNA and CDR2 is YSLEER. CDR3 length: 14 amino acids. CDR3 sequence: CASSQDLGLYEQYF. CDR3 in DNA: TGCGCCAGCAGCCAAGATCTGGGACTCTACGAGCAGTACTTC.

This clone was detected ten times or more. The rearrangement joins TRBV6-1 to TRBJ2-1, with no clear D. The germline CDR1 and CDR2 sequences are MNHNS and SASEGT. This CDR3 has 13 amino acids. V shed 1 base and J shed 6 bases, with 7 bases lying between them. CDR3 region: CASSEGTPNEQFF. CDR3 in DNA: TGTGCCAGCAGTGAAGGGACCCCCAATGAGCAGTTCTTC.

The chain links TRBV28 to TRBJ1-2; TRBD1 agrees at 8 bases. The CDR3 has 14 amino acids. With 6 bases clipped from V and 4 bases from J, the junction kept 7 bases outside the gene matches. CDR1 and CDR2 from the germline V gene are MDHEN and SYDVKM. CDR3 in amino acids: CASRPPGTGYGYTF. In nucleotides, the CDR3 is TGTGCCAGCAGACCCCCGGGGACAGGCTATGGCTACACCTTC.

This chain joins TRBV28 and TRBJ2-2; D is ambiguous. The CDR3 sequence is 11 residues long. The germline V and J ends were trimmed by 6 bases and 6 bases, with 5 bases remaining between them. Germline V gene sequence: CDR1 MDHEN, CDR2 SYDVKM. CDR3 protein: CASRSPGELFF. The CDR3 DNA reads as TGTGCCAGCAGGAGCCCCGGGGAGCTGTTTTTT.

This clone has just a few counts. V is TRBV6-5 and J is TRBJ2-7, with 9 bases that match TRBD1. CDR3 length: 15 residues. Germline CDR1 reads MNHEY; CDR2 reads SVGAGI. V lost 5 bases and J lost 3; bases outside the gene matches: 8. The CDR3 loop reads CASSPRGQGFYEQYF. CDR3 nucleotide sequence: TGTGCCAGCAGTCCCAGGGGACAGGGTTTCTACGAGCAGTACTTC.

This clone was observed once. The sample has other DNA sequences that encode this CDR3 too. V is TRBV7-8 and J is TRBJ1-5, with a weak D call TRBD1 (5 bases). CDR3 length: 14 amino acids. The germline gives CDR1 SGHVS, CDR2 FQNEAQ. The germline V and J ends were trimmed by 5 bases and 6 bases, with 14 bases remaining between them. CDR3 bases: TGTGCCAGCAGCCCCCGGGGGGATCTTCAGCCCCAGCATTTT. Translation gives CASSPRGDLQPQHF.

This clone was detected only once. This chain joins TRBV29-1 and TRBJ1-2, with D hard to call. Trimming removed 3 bases from V and 8 bases from J, with 10 bases in between. Germline V lookup: CDR1 SQVTM, CDR2 ANQGSEA. The CDR3 sequence is 11 residues long. The CDR3, as DNA: TGCAGCGTTGAGGGGAGAGGGGGCTACACCTTC. This encodes CSVEGRGGYTF.

This clone was observed a few times. The chain links TRBV28 to TRBJ1-2; the D gene is possibly TRBD1 (5 bases). V dropped 5 bases and J dropped 0 bases, with 22 bases sitting between them. Germline V gene lookup returns CDR1 MDHEN and CDR2 SYDVKM. This CDR3 has 18 amino acids. In DNA, the CDR3 is TGTGCCAGCAGTCCCCCTGGGGGAGGGGTCCCAACTAACTATGGCTACACCTTC. Protein product: CASSPPGGGVPTNYGYTF.

This rearrangement joins TRBV4-3 to TRBJ2-7, with 7 positions matching TRBD1. Looked up from germline, CDR1 is LGHNA and CDR2 is YSLEER. The CDR3 loop spans 13 amino acids. V dropped 3 bases and J dropped 6; count of bases not matched to a gene: 5. The CDR3 sequence is CASSQGQRGEQYF. The CDR3 bases are TGCGCCAGCAGCCAGGGACAGAGGGGCGAGCAGTACTTC.

The V and J genes are TRBV11-2 and TRBJ1-4; TRBD1 matches 9 bases. The V and J ends lost 3 bases and 7 bases, in that order; junction bases with no gene match: 3. Germline CDR1 reads SGHAT; CDR2 reads FQNNGV. The length of the CDR3 is 14 residues. The CDR3 sequence is CASSFRQGGEKLFF. In nucleotides, the CDR3 is TGTGCCAGCAGCTTCCGACAGGGGGGTGAAAAACTGTTTTTT.

This clone was counted a few times. The rearrangement uses TRBV18 and TRBJ2-7; 7 nucleotides agree with TRBD2. Losses at the gene ends were 5 bases for V and 12 bases for J; bases not matched to a gene: 7. CDR1 is KGHSH and CDR2 is LQKENI in the germline V gene. The CDR3 has 11 amino acids. CDR3 sequence: CASSLSGDRYF. The CDR3, as DNA: TGTGCCAGCTCATTGAGCGGGGATCGGTACTTC.

This clone is a singleton in its sample. This chain links TRBV5-1 with TRBJ1-1; 8 bases are a match to TRBD1. Germline CDR1 and CDR2: SGHRS and YFSETQ. V gave up 3 bases and J gave up 7 bases; unmatched junction bases: 5. This CDR3 comprises 13 residues. Here the CDR3 reads CASSSQGAVEAFF. In DNA form, the CDR3 reads TGCGCCAGCAGCTCCCAGGGGGCTGTTGAAGCTTTCTTT. Looking up the rest from reference TRBV5-1 and TRBJ1-1 gives the full variable domain: KAGVTQTPRYLIKTRGQQVTLSCSPISGHRSVSWYQQTPGQGLQFLFEYFSETQRNKGNFPGRFSGRQFSNSRSEMNVSTLELGDSALYLCASSSQGAVEAFFGQGTRLTVV.

The chain uses TRBV15 and TRBJ2-7; a possible D gene is TRBD1 (5 bases). The CDR3 runs to 13 residues. Per the germline V gene, CDR1 is LNHNV and CDR2 is YYDKDF (reference sequence). Trimming removed 0 bases at V and 4 bases at J, with 7 bases between. CDR3 amino acids: CATSRDRGYEQYF. The CDR3 DNA sequence: TGTGCCACCAGCAGAGATAGGGGTTACGAGCAGTACTTC.

This chain uses TRBV18 with TRBJ2-3, with D possibly called TRBD1 or TRBD2 (6 bases each). The V end was cut by 3 bases, the J end by 2 bases, with 12 bases between. The CDR3 runs 15 residues. In germline, CDR1 is KGHSH, CDR2 LQKENI. Here the CDR3 DNA reads TGTGCCAGCTCACCCCCGGGGGCCCACACAGATACGCAGTATTTT. The encoded protein is CASSPPGAHTDTQYF.

V is TRBV19 and J is TRBJ1-3; tentatively, D is TRBD1 (6 bases). The CDR3 runs 14 residues. V was shortened by 6 bases and J by 1 base, with 10 bases between the two germline ends. Germline CDR1 LNHDA, CDR2 SQIVND (reference sequence). CDR3 region: CASSTGSSGNTIYF. CDR3 nucleotides: TGTGCCAGTAGCACAGGGTCGTCTGGAAACACCATATATTTT. Using reference TRBV19 and TRBJ1-3 for the parts outside the CDR3, the full variable domain is DGGITQSPKYLFRKEGQNVTLSCEQNLNHDAMYWYRQDPGQGLRLIYYSQIVNDFQKGDIAEGYSVSREKKESFPLTVTSAQKNPTAFYLCASSTGSSGNTIYFGEGSWLTVV.

The genes are TRBV19 and TRBJ1-6; tentative D call: TRBD1 (5 bases). Per germline, CDR1 LNHDA and CDR2 SQIVND (reference sequence). CDR3 length: 14 residues. The ends were cut back, 3 bases at V and 7 bases at J, with 10 bases in the middle. The CDR3 region has the DNA TGTGCCAGTAGTATGGGACTGCAGAATTCACCCCTCCACTTT. This gives the protein CASSMGLQNSPLHF.

This clone was counted once. The chain combines TRBV5-6 with TRBJ1-3; TRBD1 matches 7 bases. The CDR3 loop spans 13 amino acids. Germline trimming cut 4 bases from V and 2 bases from J; bases unmatched to any gene: 0. The germline V gene has CDR1 SGHDT and CDR2 YYEEEE. DNA for the CDR3: TGTGCCAGCAGCACAGGGGCTGGAAACACCATATATTTT. Amino acids: CASSTGAGNTIYF.

This clone was observed a few times. The chain uses TRBV11-2 and TRBJ2-7, with TRBD2 identical over 7 bases. The CDR3 covers 14 residues. CDR1 is SGHAT and CDR2 is FQNNGV in the germline V gene. V shed 1 base and J 7 bases; nucleotides not matched to a gene: 7. The DNA for the CDR3 is TGTGCCAGCAGCTTAGGTGGGAGGGCCCGGGAGCAGTACTTC. Translated, it gives CASSLGGRAREQYF.

The chain employs TRBV5-1 and TRBJ2-5; 12 bases match TRBD2. J lost 5 bases, V lost 4 bases, and 3 bases had no gene match. Germline loops: CDR1 SGHRS, CDR2 YFSETQ. This CDR3 is 14 amino acids long. The CDR3 DNA is TGCGCCAGCAGCCCTCTAGCGGGAGGGGAGACCCAGTACTTC. As protein: CASSPLAGGETQYF.

V and J are TRBV18 and TRBJ2-5; the D gene could be TRBD1 or TRBD2 (5 bases each). The CDR3 runs to 15 residues. Germline CDR1 and CDR2: KGHSH and LQKENI. Trimming shortened V by 3 bases and J by 2 bases, and 13 bases separated the two germline ends. DNA for the CDR3: TGTGCCAGCTCACCGAGGGCAGGGCTACAAGAGACCCAGTACTTC. It translates to CASSPRAGLQETQYF.

V is TRBV9 and J is TRBJ2-7; 8 nucleotides match TRBD2. The junction had 7 bases not matched to a gene; V was cut back by 2 bases and J by 3 bases. The CDR3 consists of 15 residues. Germline V gene sequence: CDR1 SGDLS, CDR2 YYNGEE. DNA of the CDR3: TGTGCCAGCAGCGTGGGTAGCGGGGCAAACTACGAGCAGTACTTC. Its protein product is CASSVGSGANYEQYF.

The chain uses TRBV7-2 and TRBJ1-4; 7 bases map to TRBD1. The germline V gene encodes CDR1 SGHTA and CDR2 FQGNSA. The CDR3 has 14 residues. With 3 bases clipped from V and 8 bases from J, the junction kept 6 bases outside the gene matches. This CDR3 reads CASSFRQGREKLFF. The CDR3 nucleotides read TGTGCCAGCAGCTTTAGACAGGGTCGGGAAAAACTGTTTTTT.

The rearrangement links TRBV30 to TRBJ1-1; no clear D. Per germline, CDR1 GTSNPN and CDR2 SVGIG (reference sequence). The CDR3 loop spans 13 amino acids. V lost 0 bases to trimming and J lost 1 base, with 6 bases between them. The CDR3 sequence: CAWSVGSNTEAFF. The CDR3 coding sequence is TGTGCCTGGAGTGTCGGGTCGAACACTGAAGCTTTCTTT.

The chain recombines TRBV19 with TRBJ1-5; D possibly corresponds to TRBD1 (5 bases). CDR1 LNHDA and CDR2 SQIVND come from the germline V gene (reference sequence). CDR3 size: 15 residues. Trimming shortened V by 1 base and J by 2 bases, and 9 bases separated the two germline ends. The DNA for the CDR3 is TGTGCCAGTAGTATAGCGGGGGGTGGCAATCAGCCCCAGCATTTT. It specifies CASSIAGGGNQPQHF. Based on the CDR3 plus reference TRBV19 and TRBJ1-5, the full variable domain is DGGITQSPKYLFRKEGQNVTLSCEQNLNHDAMYWYRQDPGQGLRLIYYSQIVNDFQKGDIAEGYSVSREKKESFPLTVTSAQKNPTAFYLCASSIAGGGNQPQHFGDGTRLSIL.

V and J are TRBV29-1 and TRBJ2-7; D is ambiguous. Germline V gene lookup returns CDR1 SQVTM and CDR2 ANQGSEA. This CDR3 spans 13 amino acids. V was trimmed by 0 bases and J by 5 bases, leaving 11 bases between them. The CDR3 loop reads CSVEDFRRDEQYF. The DNA of the CDR3 is TGCAGCGTTGAAGACTTCAGGAGAGACGAGCAGTACTTC.